This T cell receptor (beta chain) was documented in a study of blood T cell repertoires in COVID-19. Study as a whole: T cells, B-cell-depleted T cells, or PBMCs supplied cDNA or gDNA.

The method was immunoSEQ multiplex PCR; TCRdb's version includes in-frame clones alone and lacks a portion of them. There are some 300,000 clones in the sample; around nine tenths occur only once, and just under 9.5% lies in the top ten. Trimming took 6 bases from V and 0 from J, leaving 9 bases between them. CDR3 size: 13 residues. Germline V gene data show CDR1 as LGHDT and CDR2 as YNNKEL (reference sequence). The clonotype originates from a woman aged 25 to 39 who had recovered from COVID-19. The gene calls are TRBV3-1 (or the pseudogene TRBV3-2) and TRBJ2-7, with D possibly TRBD1 on 5 matching bases. Sequenced material: PBMCs or T cells enriched from blood (not recorded which). CDR3 sequence: CASSLDNSYEQYF. In DNA, the CDR3 is TGTGCCAGCAGTTTGGACAACTCCTACGAGCAGTACTTC.